Listed below are T cell receptor beta chains from one sample, sequenced in a study of identical twins' blood T cells. TCRdb itself ran the 5' RACE reads through MiXCR, one entry per CDR3 protein. Altogether a few hundred thousand distinct CDR3 sequences are present, around 30% being singletons, with the ten largest covering 6.1%. The source material was PBMCs. The receptors were gathered from a woman aged 18 to 55 in good health. CDR3s include the opening cysteine and the closing phenylalanine or tryptophan. A D gene is named only where the DNA matches it firmly. Only some rows state a clone size, as once, few, many or a class for expanded clones.

size	V	D	J	DNA	CDR3
NA	TRBV10-3	NA	TRBJ1-2	TGTGCCATCACCCCGGAGGGAAATTATGGCTACACCTTC	CAITPEGNYGYTF
few	TRBV29-1	NA	TRBJ2-1	TGCAGCGTTGATAAGCGAAATGAGCAGTTCTTC	CSVDKRNEQFF
many	TRBV5-6	NA	TRBJ2-1	TGTGCCAGCAGTCCCGGGACAAACAATGAGCAGTTCTTC	CASSPGTNNEQFF
NA	TRBV3-1	NA	TRBJ2-1	TGTGCCAGCAGCCAAGATCGTTGGGGGGTGATCTACAGTGAGCAGTTCTTC	CASSQDRWGVIYSEQFF
few	TRBV29-1	NA	TRBJ2-3	TGCAGCGCCACTGTGGGATCAGATACGCAGTATTTT	CSATVGSDTQYF
NA	TRBV29-1	TRBD2	TRBJ2-3	TGCAGCGTACAATTAGCGGGGGAGTTAGATACGCAGTATTTT	CSVQLAGELDTQYF
NA	TRBV10-3	NA	TRBJ1-1	TGTGCCACCCTAGGGGGTGGCACTGAAGCTTTCTTT	CATLGGGTEAFF
NA	TRBV6-1	TRBD1	TRBJ2-6	TGTGCCAGCAGCCGAGCGAGACAGGGATTGGCTGGGGCCAACGTCCTGACTTTC	CASSRARQGLAGANVLTF
NA	TRBV4-2	TRBD2	TRBJ2-5	TGTGCCAGCAGCATTAGCGGGGGCTACGAGACCCAGTACTTC	CASSISGGYETQYF
few	TRBV10-2	NA	TRBJ2-1	TGCGCCAGCAAATCAACGCCCCCGTACAATGAGCAGTTCTTC	CASKSTPPYNEQFF
many	TRBV18	TRBD1	TRBJ2-7	TGTGCCAGCTCACCATACGCCCGGGACAGGGTTGGCGAGCAGTACTTC	CASSPYARDRVGEQYF
NA	TRBV20-1	TRBD2	TRBJ2-2	TGCAGTGCTAGAGGACTAGCGGGAATTACCGGGGAGCTGTTTTTT	CSARGLAGITGELFF
once	TRBV5-1	NA	TRBJ1-2	TGCGCCAGCAGCTTGGAGACAGTCGGCGATGGCTACATCTTC	CASSLETVGDGYIF
NA	TRBV12-3/TRBV12-4	TRBD1	TRBJ1-1	TGTGCCAGCAACCCCGGGACAGTGAACACTGAAGCTTTCTTT	CASNPGTVNTEAFF
NA	TRBV6-2/TRBV6-3	NA	TRBJ1-1	TGTGCCAGCAGTTTGTTTTTGGGCGCTGAAGCTTTCTTT	CASSLFLGAEAFF
few	TRBV6-1	NA	TRBJ1-3	TGTGCCAGCAGCCTGCCCTCTGGAAACACCATATATTTT	CASSLPSGNTIYF
many	TRBV20-1	TRBD1	TRBJ1-1	TGCAGTTCACTTGGGCAGGGGGATTTTGAAGCTTTCTTT	CSSLGQGDFEAFF
few	TRBV6-2/TRBV6-3	NA	TRBJ2-3	TGTGCCAGCAGTTACTCGTATAGGCCCGCAGATACGCAGTATTTT	CASSYSYRPADTQYF
few	TRBV5-1	NA	TRBJ1-1	TGCGCCAGCAGCTTGACCATCGGGGTAGCTAACACTGAAGCTTTCTTT	CASSLTIGVANTEAFF
many	TRBV5-1	NA	TRBJ1-1	TGCGCCAGCAGCTTGGGACAGCAGAACACTGAAGCTTTCTTT	CASSLGQQNTEAFF
NA	TRBV20-1	NA	TRBJ2-1	TGCAGTGCTAGAGTATCAAGCGATGAGCAGTTCTTC	CSARVSSDEQFF
few	TRBV28	NA	TRBJ1-1	TGTGCCAGCAGTCTCGGCTGGGGGGCAGGCACTGAAGCTTTCTTT	CASSLGWGAGTEAFF
few	TRBV5-1	TRBD1	TRBJ2-7	TGCGCCAGCAGCTGGGGTATGACAGGGGGGCTTGAGCAGTACTTC	CASSWGMTGGLEQYF
NA	TRBV3-1	TRBD2	TRBJ2-3	TGTGCCAGCAGCCTTGGCGGGAGCGTCCATACGCAGTATTTT	CASSLGGSVHTQYF
few	TRBV20-1	NA	TRBJ1-2	TGCAGTGCTAGACCGTGGGGAAGAGGTGGCTACACCTTC	CSARPWGRGGYTF
NA	TRBV4-3	TRBD2	TRBJ2-5	TGCGCCAGCAGCCAAGAAACTAGCGCGGAGACCCAGTACTTC	CASSQETSAETQYF
few	TRBV10-3	NA	TRBJ1-1	TGTGCCATCAGTGGAGGGGGGGTTTACACTGAAGCTTTCTTT	CAISGGGVYTEAFF
few	TRBV9	TRBD2	TRBJ2-1	TGTGCCAGCAGCGTCCGGGTTCCGGCTAGCGGGAGTCATGAGCAGTTCTTC	CASSVRVPASGSHEQFF
few	TRBV20-1	NA	TRBJ2-2	TGCAGTGCTAGGGGGGATGGGAGCACCGGGGAGCTGTTTTTT	CSARGDGSTGELFF
few	TRBV20-1	NA	TRBJ1-1	TGCAGTGCTAGAGGCCGGGTCTCGAACACTGAAGCTTTCTTT	CSARGRVSNTEAFF
NA	TRBV7-9	NA	TRBJ1-5	TGTGCCAGCAGCTTAAGCACCAATCAGCCCCAGCATTTT	CASSLSTNQPQHF
NA	TRBV29-1	NA	TRBJ2-1	TGCAGCGTTGACAGTGAGCAGTTCTTC	CSVDSEQFF
few	TRBV2	NA	TRBJ2-1	TGTGCCAGCCTGTTTCAGGCCCTCTCGGATGAGCAGTTCTTC	CASLFQALSDEQFF
few	TRBV29-1	NA	TRBJ2-1	TGCAGCGTTGAAAATTCCGGGGAGTTCTTC	CSVENSGEFF
few	TRBV7-8	NA	TRBJ2-2	TGTGCCAGCACTTACTGGAGGGACCGGGGAACCGGGGAGCTGTTTTTT	CASTYWRDRGTGELFF
NA	TRBV5-1	NA	TRBJ2-7	TGCGCCAGCAGCTTGGAAGACAGTGGGCAGTACTTC	CASSLEDSGQYF
few	TRBV20-1	NA	TRBJ1-2	TGCAGTGCCACACAACATTGGAACTATGGCTACACCTTC	CSATQHWNYGYTF
NA	TRBV6-1	NA	TRBJ1-1	TGTGCCAGCAGTGAAAGGTCCACTGAAGCTTTCTTT	CASSERSTEAFF
few	TRBV6-1	NA	TRBJ1-3	TGTGCCAGCAGTATTCCGGGATCCACCATATATTTT	CASSIPGSTIYF
NA	TRBV4-1	NA	TRBJ2-2	TGCGCCAGCAGCTTCCCACCATCGGGGACACCGAACACCGGGGAGCTGTTTTTT	CASSFPPSGTPNTGELFF
many	TRBV4-1	TRBD1	TRBJ2-1	TGCGCCAGCAGCCAGGACAGGGGAAGAATCAATGAGCAGTTCTTC	CASSQDRGRINEQFF
NA	TRBV5-1	TRBD1	TRBJ2-1	TGCGCCAGCACCCTGGGACAGAACAATGAGCAGTTCTTC	CASTLGQNNEQFF
many	TRBV20-1	NA	TRBJ1-1	TGCAGTGCCTCATCACAGGGTTTCACTGAAGCTTTCTTT	CSASSQGFTEAFF
NA	TRBV7-9	NA	TRBJ1-4	TGTGCCAGCAGCACACCCAAATTAGGGGAGGCTAATGAAAAACTGTTTTTT	CASSTPKLGEANEKLFF
few	TRBV6-1	NA	TRBJ2-1	TGTGCCAGCGCCCTTTCCACCAATGAGCAGTTCTTC	CASALSTNEQFF
few	TRBV3-1	TRBD1	TRBJ2-7	TGTGCCAGCAGCCAAGGGACAGGGGACTACGAGCAGTACTTC	CASSQGTGDYEQYF
NA	TRBV20-1	TRBD1	TRBJ1-1	TGCAGTGCTCGACACAGGGGAACGAACACTGAAGCTTTCTTT	CSARHRGTNTEAFF
NA	TRBV5-1	TRBD1	TRBJ2-3	TGCGCCAGCAGCCCTGGACAGGCTTCAGATACGCAGTATTTT	CASSPGQASDTQYF
NA	TRBV20-1	NA	TRBJ1-3	TGCAGTGCTAGTAGCGCCGTGAGGGTCGGGGCAAACACCATATATTTT	CSASSAVRVGANTIYF
NA	TRBV5-4	NA	TRBJ1-6	TGTTCCAGCAGCTTGGATCGGGGGGCAGGTTCACCCCTCCACTTT	CSSSLDRGAGSPLHF
NA	TRBV13	TRBD1	TRBJ1-1	TGTGCCAGCGTCTTAGGCAGGGGGCGGGGGAATACTGAAGCTTTCTTT	CASVLGRGRGNTEAFF
NA	TRBV6-5	TRBD1	TRBJ2-2	TGTGCCAGCAGTTACTCTTGGACAGGGGGAAACACCGGGGAGCTGTTTTTT	CASSYSWTGGNTGELFF
NA	TRBV30	NA	TRBJ1-1	TGTGCCTGGAGGGCCAGGGGAACTGAAGCTTTCTTT	CAWRARGTEAFF
once	TRBV9	TRBD2	TRBJ2-3	TGTGCCAGCAAACCGGGACTAGCGGGGGATAATACGCAGTATTTT	CASKPGLAGDNTQYF
NA	TRBV29-1	TRBD2	TRBJ2-7	TGCAGCGTTGCTTTGTTAGCGGGCTACGAGCAGTACTTC	CSVALLAGYEQYF
NA	TRBV5-1	NA	TRBJ1-1	TGCGCCAGCAATTCAAACGGTGGGGGCTACGCTGAAGCTTCCTTT	CASNSNGGGYAEASF